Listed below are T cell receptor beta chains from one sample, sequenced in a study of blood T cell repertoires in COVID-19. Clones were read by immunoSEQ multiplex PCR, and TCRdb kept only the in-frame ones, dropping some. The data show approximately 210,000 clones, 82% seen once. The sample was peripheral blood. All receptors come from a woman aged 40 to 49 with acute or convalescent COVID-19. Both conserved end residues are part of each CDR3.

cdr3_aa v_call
CASSGQSYEQYF TRBV19
CASSLAAGDGYTF TRBV5-6
CASRRDRVYEQYF TRBV6-5
CASSRRLAGGQYNEQFF TRBV14
CASGKQGGYGYTF TRBV3-1/TRBV3-2
CASSYQAGVGEQYF TRBV7-9
CASSLSGRANEKLFF TRBV7-8
CAWDLGVGELFF TRBV30
CASSYGSTDTQYF TRBV6-5
CAGSLQGAITYEQYF TRBV5-6
CASAARGLTSYEQYF TRBV19
CASSPLFAGELFF TRBV27
CASSEPSPGLTQETQYF TRBV25-1
CASSLGFGNTIYF TRBV7-2
CASSLGGDSNQPQHF TRBV5-1
CASSPRDTLYGYTF TRBV19
CASSYSRQKNTEAFF TRBV6-6
CASSQSGDSHSGANVLTF TRBV23-1
CAWQGSHTGELFF TRBV30
CASSLRSYTGELFF TRBV5-4
CASSINSGYEQYF TRBV19
CASSRELYYEQYF TRBV7-2
CASSERSGGATEAFF TRBV25-1
CASGGVLNQPQHF TRBV4-1
CAILPEGVGRSGELFF TRBV10-2
CASSDRLAGPGIRYNEQFF TRBV6-2/TRBV6-3
CSASRTSGGTYEQYF TRBV20-1
CAKCTASYEQYF TRBV3-1/TRBV3-2
CASSFGGITDTQYF TRBV5-1
CASSRKAGPNSGNTIYF TRBV19
CATLDSGGNQPQHF TRBV10-3
CASSLAGVGIDTQYF TRBV7-2
CASSQASGAERNEQFF TRBV4-2
CASSPWGGGSSYEQYF TRBV7-9
CASSQAEREEADTQYF TRBV3-1/TRBV3-2